This T cell receptor (beta chain) is drawn from a study of regulatory T cells in long-lasting Graves disease. On the study more broadly: Newly diagnosed Graves' patients had taken antithyroid drugs under 3 months. Whole-study results and caveats: Newly diagnosed disease favored TRBV20-1 and TRBJ2-1 over persistent disease.

Library construction for TCR beta used iRepertoire HTBI primers and Arm-PCR of CDR3 regions. Per the original methods: Samples revealed about 63 TRBV and approximately 15 TRBJ segments. TCRdb analysed the multiplex PCR reads with MiXCR anew, one entry per CDR3 protein. The V and J calls follow TCRdb's processing rather than the paper's. The table lists about 320,000 distinct CDR3 sequences, roughly 18% of them singletons. This clonotype was observed at least ten times. Its target is unknown. The CDR3 is 14 amino acids. Looked up from germline, CDR1 is ENHRY and CDR2 is SYGVKD. Trimming cost V 6 bases and J 1 base; bases outside gene matches: 3. The time point denotes: newly diagnosed GD, antithyroid drugs for less than 3 months. The TCR library was prepared using RNA isolated from PBMCs.

The sample here was peripheral blood mononuclear cells (PBMCs), taken at new diagnosis, from a patient treated with antithyroid drugs. The clonotype comes from a female donor with Graves disease. The V call is TRBV10-3, the J call TRBJ2-3; TRBD1 aligns across 8 bases. The CDR3 loop reads CAISGTGRTDTQYF. The CDR3 nucleotides read TGTGCCATCAGCGGGACAGGCCGCACAGATACGCAGTATTTT.